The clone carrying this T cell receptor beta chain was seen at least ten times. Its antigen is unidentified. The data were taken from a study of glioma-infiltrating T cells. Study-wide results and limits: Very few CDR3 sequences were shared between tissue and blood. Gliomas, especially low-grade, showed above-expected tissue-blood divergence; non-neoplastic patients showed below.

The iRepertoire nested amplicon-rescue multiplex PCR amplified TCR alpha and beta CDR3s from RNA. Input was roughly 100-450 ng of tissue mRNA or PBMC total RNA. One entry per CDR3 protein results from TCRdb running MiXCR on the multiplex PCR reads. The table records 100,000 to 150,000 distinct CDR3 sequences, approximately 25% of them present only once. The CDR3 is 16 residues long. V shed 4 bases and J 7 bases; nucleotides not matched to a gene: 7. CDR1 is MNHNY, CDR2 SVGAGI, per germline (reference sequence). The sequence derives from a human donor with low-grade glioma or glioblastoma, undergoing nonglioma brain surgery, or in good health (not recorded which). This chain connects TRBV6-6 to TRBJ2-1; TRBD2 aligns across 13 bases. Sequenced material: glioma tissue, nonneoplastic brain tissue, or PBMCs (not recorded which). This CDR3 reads CASSSSGTSGANEQFF. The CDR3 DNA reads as TGTGCCAGCAGTTCCTCGGGGACTAGCGGGGCGAATGAGCAGTTCTTC.